The 21 T cell receptor beta chains below come from one sample, sequenced in a study of shared clonotypes between healthy human individuals. Clones were read by immunoSEQ multiplex PCR, and TCRdb kept only the in-frame ones, dropping some. The data contain about 1.1 million clones, around three quarters of them seen just once; the ten biggest clones take up under 0.65%. Input material: memory CD4+ T cells from PBMCs. Sample subset: CD45RA-negative fraction. These receptors were obtained from a man aged 18-30 years in good health. Some clones in this sample may be carry-over from other donors' samples.

The chain recombines TRBV19 with TRBJ1-1; no clear D. Germline CDR1 reads LNHDA; CDR2 reads SQIVND (reference sequence). The CDR3 is 14 amino acids. V lost 1 base and J lost 0, with 6 bases in between. In DNA, the CDR3 is TGTGCCAGTAGTATAGGCAACATGAACACTGAAGCTTTCTTT. The encoded protein is CASSIGNMNTEAFF.

The chain has TRBV5-1 and TRBJ2-7, with 8 bases that match TRBD1. CDR3 length: 15 amino acids. CDR1 is SGHRS and CDR2 is YFSETQ in the germline V gene. The junction had 6 bases not matched to a gene; V was cut back by 3 bases and J by 1 base. As DNA, the CDR3 is TGCGCCAGCAGCTCGGGACAGGCGAAATCCTACGAGCAGTACTTC. Translation gives CASSSGQAKSYEQYF.

V usage is TRBV28 and J usage is TRBJ1-5; possible D gene TRBD1, 5 bases. This CDR3 comprises 16 residues. CDR1 MDHEN and CDR2 SYDVKM come from the germline V gene. The V end lost 3 bases, the J end lost 0 bases, and 12 bases lay between the germline ends. In DNA form, the CDR3 reads TGTGCCAGCAGTTTCGCAGGGACCCGTAGCAATCAGCCCCAGCATTTT. This translates into CASSFAGTRSNQPQHF.

The V gene is TRBV2, the J gene TRBJ1-1; 9 bases match TRBD1. CDR3 length equals 13 residues. Germline assignment: CDR1 SNHLY and CDR2 FYNNEI. Trimming removed 6 bases from V and 7 bases from J; junction bases left unmatched: 6. The CDR3 loop is CASRGTGGFEAFF. DNA for the CDR3: TGTGCCAGCAGGGGAACAGGGGGCTTTGAAGCTTTCTTT.

This clone was observed a few times. The gene calls are TRBV2 and TRBJ1-2, with D possibly being TRBD1 (6 bases). Germline V gene sequence: CDR1 SNHLY, CDR2 FYNNEI. Trimming removed 8 bases from V and 11 bases from J, with 27 bases in between. The CDR3 has 15 residues. CDR3: CASVRGVTGLLRYTF. CDR3 in DNA: TGTGCCAGCGTCCGAGGGGTGACAGGACTTTTGCGATACACCTTC.

This chain uses TRBV28 with TRBJ1-4; the match to TRBD1 covers 9 bases. The CDR3 has 15 residues. Trimming removed 5 bases from V and 3 bases from J; junction bases left unmatched: 4. The germline CDR1 and CDR2 sequences are MDHEN and SYDVKM. The CDR3: CASSPQGAANEKLFF. The CDR3 DNA follows: TGTGCCAGCAGTCCACAGGGGGCCGCTAATGAAAAACTGTTTTTT. The entire variable domain, with the rest obtained from reference TRBV28 and TRBJ1-4, is as follows: DVKVTQSSRYLVKRTGEKVFLECVQDMDHENMFWYRQDPGLGLRLIYFSYDVKMKEKGDIPEGYSVSREKKERFSLILESASTNQTSMYLCASSPQGAANEKLFFGSGTQLSVL.

The chain employs TRBV9 and TRBJ2-1; D unresolved. Germline CDR1 and CDR2: SGDLS and YYNGEE. The CDR3 is 11 residues long. V was shortened by 0 bases and J by 12 bases, with 7 bases between the two germline ends. CDR3 amino acids: CASSVGGPQFF. CDR3 DNA sequence: TGTGCCAGCAGCGTAGGCGGTCCGCAGTTCTTC. Based on the CDR3 plus reference TRBV9 and TRBJ2-1, the full variable domain is DSGVTQTPKHLITATGQRVTLRCSPRSGDLSVYWYQQSLDQGLQFLIQYYNGEERAKGNILERFSAQQFPDLHSELNLSSLELGDSALYFCASSVGGPQFFGPGTRLTVL.

V usage is TRBV7-9 and J usage is TRBJ1-1; maybe TRBD1 (5 bases). Per the germline V gene, CDR1 is SEHNR and CDR2 is FQNEAQ (reference sequence). The CDR3 is 13 amino acids. Deletions cut 3 bases from V and 5 bases from J, with 10 bases between. CDR3 in amino acids: CASSLDTGTEAFF. The CDR3 DNA reads TGTGCCAGCAGCTTGGATACAGGAACTGAAGCTTTCTTT.

For this clone: This may stem from a read error, because a much larger clone lies one nucleotide away. V is TRBV5-1 and J is TRBJ1-1; D not resolved. In germline, CDR1 is SGHRS, CDR2 YFSETQ. V was cut by 4 bases and J by 1 base, with 8 bases left in between. The CDR3 runs 13 residues. The CDR3 region is CASSPDWNTEAFF. CDR3 nucleotides: TGCGCCAGCAGCCCGGACTGGAACACTGAAGCTTTCTTT.

Concerning this clone itself: Other nucleotide sequences from this sample produce the same CDR3. The rearrangement links TRBV7-9 to TRBJ1-2, with D maybe TRBD1 (6 bases). Germline V gene data show CDR1 as SEHNR and CDR2 as FQNEAQ (reference sequence). With 1 base removed from V and 2 bases from J, the gap between germline ends came to 8 bases. This CDR3 is 14 amino acids long. CDR3 in DNA: TGTGCCAGCAGCTTAGGCACAGGGAACTATGGCTACACCTTC. It specifies CASSLGTGNYGYTF.

The V gene is TRBV7-8, the J gene TRBJ1-3; D not certain. The CDR3 covers 15 residues. Germline V gene sequence: CDR1 SGHVS, CDR2 FQNEAQ. Trimming stripped 5 bases from V and 4 bases from J, with 15 bases between. This CDR3 reads CASSLTLPPGNTIYF. For the CDR3, the DNA is TGTGCCAGCAGCCTAACACTTCCTCCCGGAAACACCATATATTTT.

The chain has TRBV6-6 and TRBJ1-2, with 8 bases identical to TRBD1. The germline CDR1 and CDR2 sequences are MNHNY and SVGAGI (reference sequence). Unmatched junction bases numbered 6, after V lost 4 bases and J lost 2 bases. The CDR3 sequence is 15 residues long. The CDR3 loop is CASSSVDRGNYGYTF. CDR3 nucleotides: TGTGCCAGCAGTTCCGTCGACAGGGGCAACTATGGCTACACCTTC.

The rearrangement links TRBV10-3 to TRBJ1-1; D not resolved. Germline lookup yields CDR1 ENHRY and CDR2 SYGVKD. This CDR3 comprises 14 residues. Between the trimmed V and J ends, which lost 3 bases and 4 bases, there was a span of 12 bases. In nucleotides, the CDR3 is TGTGCCATCAGTGACAGCAGAACCCGCACTGAAGCTTTCTTT. Protein: CAISDSRTRTEAFF.

The V and J genes are TRBV9 and TRBJ2-4; 8 bases are shared with TRBD2. Per germline, CDR1 SGDLS and CDR2 YYNGEE. Trimming cost V 3 bases and J 6 bases; bases outside gene matches: 11. The CDR3 consists of 16 residues. The CDR3 loop reads CASSEEDGRGRNIQYF. Written as DNA, the CDR3 is TGTGCCAGCAGCGAGGAAGACGGGAGGGGAAGAAACATTCAGTACTTC.

This chain joins TRBV5-1 and TRBJ1-2, with unresolved D. The germline V gene has CDR1 SGHRS and CDR2 YFSETQ. The length of the CDR3 is 17 residues. Trimming took off 1 base at V and 0 bases at J, with 16 bases between the two ends. For the CDR3, the DNA is TGCGCCAGCAGCTTGTCTCTCGACACGGGAGCTAACTATGGCTACACCTTC. The encoded protein is CASSLSLDTGANYGYTF.

This rearrangement joins TRBV4-2 to TRBJ2-2; 9 bases are a match to TRBD1. Germline CDR1 and CDR2: LGHNA and YNFKEQ. This CDR3 region has 15 residues. J gave up 9 bases and V 4 bases, and 9 bases lay outside the gene matches. As DNA, the CDR3 is TGTGCCAGCAGCCCACCGGGACAGGGAGACCGGGAGCTGTTTTTT. It encodes CASSPPGQGDRELFF.

J is TRBJ2-7 and V is TRBV28; D uncertain. The CDR3 has 13 residues. The ends were cut back, 6 bases at V and 2 bases at J, with 11 bases in the middle. Germline loops: CDR1 MDHEN, CDR2 SYDVKM. CDR3 sequence: CASSRPGTYEQYF. CDR3 DNA: TGTGCCAGCAGCCGACCTGGGACCTACGAGCAGTACTTC.

This clone has more than one count but fewer than ten. The chain links TRBV5-1 to TRBJ2-7; 11 bases match TRBD1. V shed 1 base, J shed 7 bases, and the junction held 7 bases outside the gene matches. CDR3 size: 15 residues. Germline assignment: CDR1 SGHRS and CDR2 YFSETQ. CDR3 sequence (DNA): TGCGCCAGCAGCTTGCTTGGGACAGGGGGTCTGGAGCAGTACTTC. Its protein is CASSLLGTGGLEQYF.

The rearrangement links TRBV7-2 to TRBJ2-2, with TRBD1 as a possible D gene (6 bases). Germline V gene sequence: CDR1 SGHTA, CDR2 FQGNSA. With 3 bases removed from V and 3 bases from J, the gap between germline ends came to 8 bases. This CDR3 spans 14 amino acids. CDR3 in amino acids: CASSFRGYTGELFF. The CDR3 DNA reads as TGTGCCAGCAGCTTTAGGGGGTACACCGGGGAGCTGTTTTTT.

The chain employs TRBV7-6 and TRBJ2-5; D is undetermined. Germline V CDR1 and CDR2: SGHVS, FNYEAQ. The germline V and J ends were trimmed by 1 base and 3 bases, with 9 bases remaining between them. The CDR3 spans 14 residues. The CDR3 sequence is CASSLGGSEETQYF. The CDR3 DNA is TGTGCCAGCAGCTTAGGCGGCAGCGAAGAGACCCAGTACTTC.

Regarding this clone: This may be a read error, as it is one base from a much larger clone. The CDR3 does not end in the conserved phenylalanine or tryptophan, so this is likely a read error. This chain uses TRBV28 with TRBJ1-2, with 7 bases aligning to TRBD1. Germline CDR1 reads MDHEN; CDR2 reads SYDVKM. The CDR3 is 12 amino acids. V was pared by 9 bases and J by 2 bases, with 3 bases of the junction left unmatched. CDR3 amino acids: CASGQENYGYTL. As DNA, the CDR3 is TGTGCCAGTGGACAGGAGAACTATGGCTACACCCTC.